This T cell receptor beta chain is from a study of OX40 agonist ivuxolimab in advanced cancers. Looking at the study overall: The costimulatory receptor OX40 (CD134) was targeted by ivuxolimab, a fully human IgG2 agonistic monoclonal antibody. Prior anti-PD-1, anti-PD-L1 or anti-CTLA-4 therapy was permitted, and approximately 40% of dose-escalation patients had received checkpoint inhibitors. Three dose-escalation patients achieved partial responses, one with hepatocellular carcinoma and two with cutaneous melanoma. Peripheral TCRbeta sequencing was intended to test whether TCR sequence diversity was altered and clonal T-cell expansion was caused by ivuxolimab. The paper covers the monotherapy dose-escalation part of the phase I ivuxolimab trial, which included N ≈ 57 patients. Among the roughly 52 dose-escalation patients, around 20 had hepatocellular carcinoma, around 15 melanoma, 9 renal cell carcinoma and 9 head and neck cancer. Intravenous ivuxolimab was administered to patients every 2 weeks at six dose levels: 0.01, 0.1, 0.3, 1.5, 3 and 10 mg/kg. In the dose-escalation cohort, roughly four fifths of patients were male, and the mean age was around 60 years, with a range of 23 to 79. Broader findings and caveats from the paper: Antigen specificity was not determined for the clonally expanded peripheral T cells. Low levels of normalized T-cell clonal expansion were also seen in some patients who did not respond. In the 0.1-3.0 mg/kg groups, partial responders had among the lowest normalized peripheral clonal expansion, particularly in CD8+ T cells. At doses from 0.1 to 3.0 mg/kg, clonal expansion was seen in both CD4+ and CD8+ blood T cells between baseline and week 6. After ivuxolimab, more expanded clones were found on average in CD8+ T cells than in CD4+ T cells.

Taken from cysteine to phenylalanine, the CDR3 has 13 residues. CDR3 DNA is the only sequence kept; it has 39 bases, read in frame from the first base. Between the V and J ends, shortened by 5 bases and 4 bases respectively, the junction contains 14 bases. CDR1 SQVTM and CDR2 ANQGSEA are derived from the germline V gene. To sequence the TCRbeta CDR3 region, genomic DNA was isolated from the sorted cells. TCRbeta CDR3 regions were sequenced using the immunoSEQ Assay. In TCRdb, the immuneACCESS table is reduced to in-frame sequences with V and J assigned. These tables do not hold every clone; where another copy was compared, an unresolved V gene accounts for under half, and the others remain unexplained. The table for this sample lists some 87,000 clones; under 95% of them were counted only once. In total, the top ten clones hold approximately 0.41% of the sample. The trial excluded patients who had a history of autoimmune disease or who were on systemic immunosuppression. Peripheral blood for TCR sequencing was drawn from every dose cohort at baseline, at cycle 4 day 1 and at cycle 7 day 1. Samples came from an open-label, multicenter, first-in-human phase I dose-escalation trial of ivuxolimab. The trial enrolled adults with locally advanced or metastatic head and neck squamous cell, hepatocellular, melanoma or renal cell carcinoma. CD4+ and CD8+ T cells were sorted separately from peripheral blood before TCR sequencing.

On this clone: There is no known antigen for this receptor. Qualities for individual bases were not recorded, and no much larger clone is one base off. Other nucleotide sequences from this sample produce the same CDR3.

This TCR came from an adult with an advanced solid tumor such as melanoma, head and neck, liver or kidney cancer. The rearrangement joined TRBV29-1 to TRBJ1-2; a tentative D match to TRBD1 spans 6 bases. This specimen consisted of CD4+ or CD8+ T cells sorted from blood, obtained in a trial of the OX40 agonist ivuxolimab. For the CDR3, the sequence is CSVPGAGGYGYTF. Here is the DNA: TGCAGCGTTCCGGGGGCGGGGGGCTATGGCTACACCTTC.